Following are 19 T cell receptor beta chains from one sample sequenced in a study of cytomegalovirus exposure and HLA in healthy donors. In the PCR, 60 Vbeta and 13 Jbeta primers were used. The protocol was immunoSEQ multiplex PCR, while the TCRdb copy is restricted to in-frame clones and leaves out a portion. The data show approximately 110,000 clones, approximately 69% seen once. Material: PBMCs. The source is a man aged 30 to 39 in good health and CMV-seronegative.

About this clone itself: This same CDR3 is encoded by further DNA sequences in the sample. The chain joins TRBV7-9 to TRBJ1-1; 7 positions agree with TRBD1. Trimming removed 1 base from V and 7 bases from J; junction bases left unmatched: 3. Germline V gene data show CDR1 as SEHNR and CDR2 as FQNEAQ (reference sequence). CDR3 length equals 13 residues. The CDR3 sequence: CASSLEGGDEAFF. CDR3 sequence (DNA): TGTGCCAGCAGCTTAGAAGGGGGCGATGAAGCTTTCTTT.

This clone was counted a few times. V and J are TRBV19 and TRBJ2-1; 11 nucleotides match TRBD2. The V and J ends lost 0 bases and 6 bases, in that order; junction bases with no gene match: 4. Looked up from germline, CDR1 is LNHDA and CDR2 is SQIVND (reference sequence). This CDR3 has 16 residues. CDR3 bases: TGTGCCAGTAGTATAGATAGACTAGCGGGGAGCAATGAGCAGTTCTTC. It translates to CASSIDRLAGSNEQFF.

The chain combines TRBV14 with TRBJ1-3; D gene unclear. CDR1 is SGHDN, CDR2 FVKESK, per germline. This CDR3 is built from 16 residues. V was pared by 5 bases and J by 0 bases, with 14 bases between. The CDR3 DNA follows: TGTGCCAGCAGCTTAGGACTGCCCAGCTCTGGAAACACCATATATTTT. The encoded protein is CASSLGLPSSGNTIYF.

This clone has only a few counts. This chain joins TRBV6-1 and TRBJ1-5; 8 nucleotides match TRBD1. Germline CDR1 MNHNS, CDR2 SASEGT. V gave up 6 bases and J gave up 5 bases; unmatched junction bases: 9. There are 15 residues in the CDR3. The CDR3 loop reads CASSLVGQGYQPQHF. The CDR3 coding sequence is TGTGCCAGCAGCTTGGTAGGACAGGGCTATCAGCCCCAGCATTTT.

Remarks on this clone: This CDR3 is also generated by other DNA sequences in the sample. The chain has TRBV6-5 and TRBJ2-7, with TRBD1 matching over 12 bases. With V trimmed by 6 bases and J by 6 bases, 6 bases remained unmatched. From germline, CDR1 is MNHEY and CDR2 SVGAGI. CDR3 length: 14 residues. The CDR3 coding sequence is TGTGCCAGCAGAGAAGGGACAGGGGGCTCCGAGCAGTACTTC. Translating it yields CASREGTGGSEQYF.

A few counts support this clone. V usage is TRBV10-3 and J usage is TRBJ2-7, with a weak D call TRBD2 (5 bases). The V gene lost 3 bases and the J gene lost 5 bases, with 17 bases spanning the gap. This CDR3 region has 15 residues. Germline-derived CDR1 and CDR2 are ENHRY and SYGVKD. CDR3 amino acids: CAISDGPRVGNEQYF. The CDR3 nucleotides are TGTGCCATCAGTGACGGCCCGCGGGTCGGGAACGAGCAGTACTTC.

The genes are TRBV10-3 and TRBJ2-1; weak D call: TRBD2 (6 bases). The V end lost 5 bases, the J end lost 7 bases, and 12 bases lay between the germline ends. CDR3 size: 13 residues. Germline V lookup: CDR1 ENHRY, CDR2 SYGVKD. CDR3 coding DNA: TGTGCCATCAGTCGGACGGGAGTAAATGAGCAGTTCTTC. This sequence encodes CAISRTGVNEQFF.

The chain carries TRBV2 and TRBJ2-4, with 10 bases lining up with TRBD1. There are 23 residues in the CDR3. With 7 bases clipped from V and 0 bases from J, the junction kept 27 bases outside the gene matches. Germline loops: CDR1 SNHLY, CDR2 FYNNEI. In DNA form, the CDR3 reads TGTGCCAGCAACGGGGGGAGGGTAGGGACAGGGGCAAAGGCACCTAAAGCCAAAAACATTCAGTACTTC. This sequence encodes CASNGGRVGTGAKAPKAKNIQYF.

The chain uses TRBV5-1 and TRBJ1-5; 7 bases are shared with TRBD1. With V trimmed by 4 bases and J by 3 bases, 7 bases remained unmatched. Germline loops: CDR1 SGHRS, CDR2 YFSETQ. The CDR3 has 15 amino acids. CDR3 amino acids: CASSLTGADNQPQHF. As DNA, the CDR3 is TGCGCCAGCAGCCTCACAGGGGCGGACAATCAGCCCCAGCATTTT.

This clone was seen more than once but under ten times. This sequence joins TRBV30 and TRBJ2-7; D possibly corresponds to TRBD2 (5 bases). This CDR3 comprises 15 residues. Germline V gene data show CDR1 as GTSNPN and CDR2 as SVGIG (reference sequence). Between the trimmed V and J ends, which lost 0 bases and 6 bases, there was a span of 18 bases. As DNA, the CDR3 is TGTGCCTGGAGTGTTGCTCGAGATCTCCGGGGCGAGCAGTACTTC. It yields the protein CAWSVARDLRGEQYF.

V and J are TRBV6-1 and TRBJ2-1; 7 bases agree with TRBD1. Germline V lookup: CDR1 MNHNS, CDR2 SASEGT. The junction had 11 bases not matched to a gene; V was cut back by 5 bases and J by 10 bases. The CDR3 is made up of 14 amino acids. CDR3 protein: CASSRQGEVGEQFF. The CDR3 bases are TGTGCCAGCAGTCGACAGGGAGAGGTAGGGGAGCAGTTCTTC.

In this sample, this clone turned up once. V is TRBV25-1 and J is TRBJ2-5, with 7 bases that match TRBD2. Germline V CDR1 and CDR2: MGHDK, SYGVNS. The CDR3 totals 14 residues. V lost 4 bases and J lost 2; bases outside the gene matches: 4. The CDR3 loop reads CASSALAVQETQYF. CDR3 nucleotides: TGTGCCAGCAGTGCCCTAGCGGTACAAGAGACCCAGTACTTC.

The chain joins TRBV6-5 to TRBJ1-4, with D possibly matching TRBD1 (5 bases). CDR1 is MNHEY, CDR2 SVGAGI, per germline. The CDR3 spans 14 residues. Trimming shortened V by 0 bases and J by 8 bases, and 10 bases separated the two germline ends. CDR3 in amino acids: CASSYSGGGEKLFF. The CDR3 DNA is TGTGCCAGCAGTTACTCGGGGGGAGGGGAAAAACTGTTTTTT.

This chain links TRBV5-4 with TRBJ1-1; perhaps TRBD1 as D (5 bases). Germline loops: CDR1 SGHNT, CDR2 YYREEE (reference sequence). Trimming left V 1 base short and J 5 bases short, with 9 bases between. The CDR3 runs 13 residues. The CDR3 DNA sequence: TGTGCCAGCAGCTTGCTTGCAGGGACTGAAGCTTTCTTT. This gives the protein CASSLLAGTEAFF. The variable domain in full, completed from reference TRBV5-4 and TRBJ1-1, reads ETGVTQSPTHLIKTRGQQVTLRCSSQSGHNTVSWYQQALGQGPQFIFQYYREEENGRGNFPPRFSGLQFPNYSSELNVNALELDDSALYLCASSLLAGTEAFFGQGTRLTVV.

V gene TRBV11-2 combines with J gene TRBJ2-1; a possible D gene is TRBD2 (5 bases). V was pared by 5 bases and J by 0 bases, with 11 bases between. Germline CDR1 is SGHAT and CDR2 is FQNNGV. This CDR3 comprises 15 residues. Here the CDR3 DNA reads TGTGCCAGCAGCGCATGGGAGAGCTCCTACAATGAGCAGTTCTTC. This sequence encodes CASSAWESSYNEQFF.

In its sample, this clone was seen a few times. V and J are TRBV5-1 and TRBJ2-5; D is undetermined. V gave up 2 bases and J gave up 1 base, with 6 bases separating them. Germline V gene sequence: CDR1 SGHRS, CDR2 YFSETQ. The CDR3 sequence is 13 residues long. The CDR3 is CASSFQIQETQYF. In DNA form, the CDR3 reads TGCGCCAGCAGCTTTCAGATCCAAGAGACCCAGTACTTC. Full variable domain (outside the CDR3, taken from reference TRBV5-1 and TRBJ2-5): KAGVTQTPRYLIKTRGQQVTLSCSPISGHRSVSWYQQTPGQGLQFLFEYFSETQRNKGNFPGRFSGRQFSNSRSEMNVSTLELGDSALYLCASSFQIQETQYFGPGTRLLVL.

V gene TRBV27 combines with J gene TRBJ2-1, with unresolved D. The CDR3 loop spans 14 amino acids. Germline V CDR1 and CDR2: MNHEY, SMNVEV (reference sequence). The V gene lost 3 bases and the J gene lost 1 base, with 7 bases spanning the gap. CDR3 in DNA: TGTGCCAGCAGTTTGATCGGTTCCTACAATGAGCAGTTCTTC. This sequence encodes CASSLIGSYNEQFF.

V usage is TRBV19 and J usage is TRBJ2-1; D is possibly TRBD2 (5 bases). Germline-derived CDR1 and CDR2 are LNHDA and SQIVND (reference sequence). This CDR3 region has 17 residues. Trimming left V 4 bases short and J 9 bases short, with 25 bases between. The CDR3 loop reads CASSTHGNPGKTGEQFF. The DNA for the CDR3 is TGTGCCAGTAGTACACACGGGAACCCTGGGAAGACGGGTGAGCAGTTCTTC.

This CDR3 is CASSLGLAGHNEQFF. The CDR3 DNA sequence: TGTGCCAGCAGCCTGGGACTAGCGGGACACAATGAGCAGTTCTTC. J is TRBJ2-1 and V is TRBV5-8; 13 bases agree with TRBD2. Germline-derived CDR1 and CDR2 are SGHTS and YDEGEE. With V trimmed by 4 bases and J by 5 bases, 3 bases remained unmatched. The CDR3 is 15 residues long.